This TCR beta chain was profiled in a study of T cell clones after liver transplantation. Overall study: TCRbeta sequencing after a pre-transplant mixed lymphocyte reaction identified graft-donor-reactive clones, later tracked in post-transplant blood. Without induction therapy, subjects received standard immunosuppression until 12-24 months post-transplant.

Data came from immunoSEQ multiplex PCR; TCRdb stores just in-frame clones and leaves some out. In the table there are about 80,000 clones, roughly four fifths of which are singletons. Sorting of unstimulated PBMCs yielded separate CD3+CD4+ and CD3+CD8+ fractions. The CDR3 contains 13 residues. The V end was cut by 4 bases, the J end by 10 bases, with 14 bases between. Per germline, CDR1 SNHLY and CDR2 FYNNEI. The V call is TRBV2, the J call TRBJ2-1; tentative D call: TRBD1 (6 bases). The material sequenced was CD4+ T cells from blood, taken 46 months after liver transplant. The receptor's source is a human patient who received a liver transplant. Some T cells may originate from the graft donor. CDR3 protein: CASSGHRDTEQFF. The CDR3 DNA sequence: TGTGCCAGCAGTGGGCACCGGGACACCGAGCAGTTCTTC.